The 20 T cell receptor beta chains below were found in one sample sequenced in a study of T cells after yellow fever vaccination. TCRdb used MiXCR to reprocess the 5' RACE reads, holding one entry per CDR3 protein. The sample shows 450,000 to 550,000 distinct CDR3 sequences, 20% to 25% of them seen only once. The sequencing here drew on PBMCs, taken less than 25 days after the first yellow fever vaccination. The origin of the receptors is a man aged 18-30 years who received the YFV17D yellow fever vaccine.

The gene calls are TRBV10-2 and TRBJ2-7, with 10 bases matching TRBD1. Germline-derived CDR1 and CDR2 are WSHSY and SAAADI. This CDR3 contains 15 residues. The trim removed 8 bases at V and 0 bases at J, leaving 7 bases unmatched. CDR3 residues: CASRLGQGSSYEQYV. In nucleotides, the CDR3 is TGCGCCAGCCGTTTGGGACAGGGGTCCTCCTACGAGCAGTACGTC.

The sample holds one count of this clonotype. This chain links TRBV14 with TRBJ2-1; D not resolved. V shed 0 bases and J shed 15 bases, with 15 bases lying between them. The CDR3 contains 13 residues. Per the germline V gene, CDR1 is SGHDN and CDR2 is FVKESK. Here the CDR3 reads CASSQDGFSPPFF. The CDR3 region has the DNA TGTGCCAGCAGCCAAGACGGCTTCTCCCCTCCGTTCTTC.

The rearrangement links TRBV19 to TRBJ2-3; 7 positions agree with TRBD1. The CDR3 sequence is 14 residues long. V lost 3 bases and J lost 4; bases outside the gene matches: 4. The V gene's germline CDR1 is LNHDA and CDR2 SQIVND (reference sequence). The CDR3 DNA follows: TGTGCCAGTAGTATCGGGACAGAGGCAGATACGCAGTATTTT. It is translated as CASSIGTEADTQYF.

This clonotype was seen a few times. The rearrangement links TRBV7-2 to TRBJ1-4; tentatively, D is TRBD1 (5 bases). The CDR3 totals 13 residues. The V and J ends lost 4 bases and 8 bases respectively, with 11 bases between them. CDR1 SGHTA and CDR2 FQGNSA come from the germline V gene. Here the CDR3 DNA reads TGTGCCAGCAGCTCGGACACTGCGGAAAAACTGTTTTTT. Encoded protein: CASSSDTAEKLFF.

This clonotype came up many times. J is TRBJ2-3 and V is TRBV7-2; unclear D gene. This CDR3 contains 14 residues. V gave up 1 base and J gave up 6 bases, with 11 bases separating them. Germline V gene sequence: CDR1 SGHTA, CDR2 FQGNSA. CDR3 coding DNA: TGTGCCAGCAGCTTAGACCAGCTCTGGGATACGCAGTATTTT. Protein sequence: CASSLDQLWDTQYF.

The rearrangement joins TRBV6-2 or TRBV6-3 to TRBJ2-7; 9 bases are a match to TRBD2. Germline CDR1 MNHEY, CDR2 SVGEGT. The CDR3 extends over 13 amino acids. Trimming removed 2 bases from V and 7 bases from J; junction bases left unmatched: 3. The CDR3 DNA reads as TGTGCCAGCAGTTACCTAGCGGGGAGAGAGCAGTACGTC. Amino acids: CASSYLAGREQYV.

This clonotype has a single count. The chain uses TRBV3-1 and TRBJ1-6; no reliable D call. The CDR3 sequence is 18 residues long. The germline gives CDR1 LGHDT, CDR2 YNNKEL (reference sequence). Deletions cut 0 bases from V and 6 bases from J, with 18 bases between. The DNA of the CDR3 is TGTGCCAGCAGCCAAGATTTGGCGTCCGCGGAGAGTAATTCACCCCTCCACTTT. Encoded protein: CASSQDLASAESNSPLHF.

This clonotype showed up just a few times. The CDR3 sequence is CASSLMGEGYTF. For the CDR3, the DNA is TGCGCCAGCAGCTTGATGGGTGAGGGCTACACCTTC. V gene TRBV5-1 combines with J gene TRBJ1-2; D is unresolved. The CDR3 is 12 residues long. The germline V and J ends were trimmed by 1 base and 8 bases, with 9 bases remaining between them. From germline, CDR1 is SGHRS and CDR2 YFSETQ. Complete variable domain (other parts from reference TRBV5-1 and TRBJ1-2): KAGVTQTPRYLIKTRGQQVTLSCSPISGHRSVSWYQQTPGQGLQFLFEYFSETQRNKGNFPGRFSGRQFSNSRSEMNVSTLELGDSALYLCASSLMGEGYTFGSGTRLTVV.

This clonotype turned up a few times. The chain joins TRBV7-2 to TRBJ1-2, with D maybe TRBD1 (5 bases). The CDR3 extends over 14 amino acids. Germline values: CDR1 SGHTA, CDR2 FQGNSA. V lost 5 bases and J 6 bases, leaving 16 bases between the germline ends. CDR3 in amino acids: CASSPGLVTDGYTF. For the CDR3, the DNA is TGTGCCAGCAGCCCGGGACTTGTGACGGATGGCTACACCTTC.

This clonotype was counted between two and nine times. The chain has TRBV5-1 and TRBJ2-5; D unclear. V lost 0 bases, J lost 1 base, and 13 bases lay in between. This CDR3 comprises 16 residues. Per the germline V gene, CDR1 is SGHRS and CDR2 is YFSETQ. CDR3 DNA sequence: TGCGCCAGCAGCTTGGTGGCAGGTCTTACCCAAGAGACCCAGTACTTC. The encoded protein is CASSLVAGLTQETQYF.

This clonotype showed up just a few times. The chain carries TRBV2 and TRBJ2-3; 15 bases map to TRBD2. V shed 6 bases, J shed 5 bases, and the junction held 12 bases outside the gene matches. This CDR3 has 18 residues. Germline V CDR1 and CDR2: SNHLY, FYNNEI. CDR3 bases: TGTGCCAGCAGGGATCGGACTAGCGGGGGGGCTTCACGAGATACGCAGTATTTT. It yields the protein CASRDRTSGGASRDTQYF.

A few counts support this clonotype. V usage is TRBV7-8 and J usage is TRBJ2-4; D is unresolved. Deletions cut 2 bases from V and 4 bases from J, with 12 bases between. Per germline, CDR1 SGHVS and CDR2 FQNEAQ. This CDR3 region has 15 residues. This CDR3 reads CASSLTGDNKNIQYF. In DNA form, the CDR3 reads TGTGCCAGCAGCTTAACCGGCGACAATAAAAACATTCAGTACTTC. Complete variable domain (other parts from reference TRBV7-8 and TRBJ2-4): GAGVSQSPRYKVAKRGQDVALRCDPISGHVSLFWYQQALGQGPEFLTYFQNEAQLDKSGLPSDRFFAERPEGSVSTLKIQRTQQEDSAVYLCASSLTGDNKNIQYFGAGTRLSVL.

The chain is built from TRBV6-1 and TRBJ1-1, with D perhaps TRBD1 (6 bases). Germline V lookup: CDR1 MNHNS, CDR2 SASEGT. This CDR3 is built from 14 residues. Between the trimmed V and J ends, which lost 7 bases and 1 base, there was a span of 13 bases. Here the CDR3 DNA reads TGTGCCAGCAAACCAGGGGAGGCGAACACTGAAGCTTTCTTT. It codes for CASKPGEANTEAFF.

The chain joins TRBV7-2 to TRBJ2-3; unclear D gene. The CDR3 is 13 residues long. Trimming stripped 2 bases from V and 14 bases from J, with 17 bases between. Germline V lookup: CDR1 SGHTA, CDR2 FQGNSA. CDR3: CASSLPTLPARYF. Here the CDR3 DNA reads TGTGCCAGCAGCTTACCGACTCTCCCGGCCCGGTATTTT.

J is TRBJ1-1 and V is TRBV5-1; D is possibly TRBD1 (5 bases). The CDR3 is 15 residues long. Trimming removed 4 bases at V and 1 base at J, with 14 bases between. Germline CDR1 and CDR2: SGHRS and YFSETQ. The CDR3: CASSPREGANTEAFF. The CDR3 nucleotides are TGCGCCAGCAGCCCCAGGGAAGGGGCGAACACTGAAGCTTTCTTT.

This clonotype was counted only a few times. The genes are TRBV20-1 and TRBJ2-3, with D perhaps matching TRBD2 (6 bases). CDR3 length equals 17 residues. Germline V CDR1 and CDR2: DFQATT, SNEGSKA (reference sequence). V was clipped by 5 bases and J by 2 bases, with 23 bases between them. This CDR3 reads CSAPKPRHSGPTDTQYF. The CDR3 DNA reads TGCAGTGCTCCCAAGCCCCGCCATAGCGGTCCCACAGATACGCAGTATTTT.

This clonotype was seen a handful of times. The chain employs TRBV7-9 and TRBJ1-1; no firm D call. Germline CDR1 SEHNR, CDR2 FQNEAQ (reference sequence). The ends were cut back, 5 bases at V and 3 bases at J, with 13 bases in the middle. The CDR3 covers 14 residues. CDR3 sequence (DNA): TGTGCCAGCAGCCAGGCGGGAGCGGACACTGAAGCTTTCTTT. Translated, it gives CASSQAGADTEAFF.

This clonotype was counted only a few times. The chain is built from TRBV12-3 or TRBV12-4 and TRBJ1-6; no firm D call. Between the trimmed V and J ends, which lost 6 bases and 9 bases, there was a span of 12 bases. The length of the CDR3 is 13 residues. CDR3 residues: CASRNSYPSPLHF. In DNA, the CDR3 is TGTGCCAGCAGGAATAGTTATCCTTCACCCCTCCACTTT.

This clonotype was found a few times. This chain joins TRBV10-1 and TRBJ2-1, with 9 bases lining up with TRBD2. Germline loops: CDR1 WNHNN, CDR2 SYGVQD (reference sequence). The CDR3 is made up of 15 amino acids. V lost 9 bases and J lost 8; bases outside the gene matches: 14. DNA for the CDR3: TGCGCCAGTGGAGTTGGGACTAGCCGAGGCGATGAGCAGTTCTTC. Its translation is CASGVGTSRGDEQFF.

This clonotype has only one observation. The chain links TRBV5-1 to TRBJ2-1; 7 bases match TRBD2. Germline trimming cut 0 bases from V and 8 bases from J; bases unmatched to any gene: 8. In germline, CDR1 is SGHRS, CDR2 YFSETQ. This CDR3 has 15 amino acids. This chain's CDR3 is CASSLVLAASDEQFF. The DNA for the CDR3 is TGCGCCAGCAGCTTGGTCCTAGCGGCTAGCGATGAGCAGTTCTTC.